This T cell receptor (beta chain) was observed in a study of OX40 agonist ivuxolimab in advanced cancers. Overall study: The patients received agonistic anti-OX40 (CD134) antibody ivuxolimab. Previous treatment with anti-PD-1, anti-PD-L1 or anti-CTLA-4 therapy was allowed; about 40% had received some.

Drawing of blood for sampling happened at baseline, at cycle 4 day 1, and at cycle 7 day 1. Per germline, CDR1 SGHVS and CDR2 FQNEAQ. V was clipped by 5 bases and J by 2 bases; unmatched bases: 11. This CDR3 has 17 amino acids. Using immunoSEQ multiplex PCR, the repertoire was profiled, and TCRdb retains in-frame clones only, with some absent. The sample has approximately 99,000 clones, about 96% seen once. This chain uses TRBV7-8 with TRBJ2-5; the match to TRBD2 covers 10 bases. The sequence derives from an adult with an advanced solid tumor such as melanoma, head and neck, liver or kidney cancer. The specimen comprised CD4+ or CD8+ T cells sorted from blood, sampled in a trial of the OX40 agonist ivuxolimab. This CDR3 reads CASSPYTLAGAQETQYF. CDR3 nucleotides: TGTGCCAGCAGCCCCTACACCCTAGCGGGGGCGCAAGAGACCCAGTACTTC.